The clone carrying this T cell receptor (beta chain) has more than one count but fewer than ten. What it recognizes is unknown. This entry is derived from a study of response to subunit inactivated influenza vaccine. TCRdb reprocessed the RT-PCR reads via MiXCR and lists one record per CDR3 protein. This sample yields approximately 480,000 distinct CDR3 sequences, of which around 9.9% are seen a single time; 9.5% to 15% belongs to the top ten. Findings of the study overall: The study's authors posited that every seasonal influenza vaccination enlists few new T cells.

The CDR3 is made up of 16 amino acids. J gave up 5 bases and V 0 bases, and 9 bases lay outside the gene matches. Per germline, CDR1 SGHVS and CDR2 FNYEAQ. The source of this sequence is a man aged 45-65 years who received an inactivated influenza vaccine. The source was PBMCs from blood, collected around seven weeks after vaccination. The chain has TRBV7-6 and TRBJ2-5; 7 nucleotides align to TRBD1. The CDR3 DNA sequence: TGTGCCAGCAGCTTAGCGCCTGGGGGCAGGGGGGAGACCCAGTACTTC. It yields the protein CASSLAPGGRGETQYF.